This T cell receptor (beta chain) is from a study of blood T cell repertoires in COVID-19. Study overall: Sites across the United States, Italy and Spain contributed samples from acute and convalescent COVID-19. PBMCs, B-cell-depleted T cells, or T cells were the source of the cDNA or gDNA that made up the material.

Assay: immunoSEQ multiplex PCR; the TCRdb copy retains only in-frame clones and omits some. The table lists around 73,000 clones, 82% of them singletons. The CDR3 length is 16 residues. With V trimmed by 5 bases and J by 2 bases, 7 bases remained unmatched. The germline CDR1 and CDR2 sequences are KGHSH and LQKENI. Sequenced input: peripheral blood. The source of this sequence is a woman aged 60-75 years with acute or convalescent COVID-19. The gene calls are TRBV18 and TRBJ1-3; 9 bases fit TRBD1. CDR3 sequence (DNA): TGTGCCAGCTCATCAACCACAGGGGGCCCTGGAAACACCATATATTTT. Residues: CASSSTTGGPGNTIYF. Looking up the rest from reference TRBV18 and TRBJ1-3 gives the full variable domain: NAGVMQNPRHLVRRRGQEARLRCSPMKGHSHVYWYRQLPEEGLKFMVYLQKENIIDESGMPKERFSAEFPKEGPSILRIQQVVRGDSAAYFCASSSTTGGPGNTIYFGEGSWLTVV.